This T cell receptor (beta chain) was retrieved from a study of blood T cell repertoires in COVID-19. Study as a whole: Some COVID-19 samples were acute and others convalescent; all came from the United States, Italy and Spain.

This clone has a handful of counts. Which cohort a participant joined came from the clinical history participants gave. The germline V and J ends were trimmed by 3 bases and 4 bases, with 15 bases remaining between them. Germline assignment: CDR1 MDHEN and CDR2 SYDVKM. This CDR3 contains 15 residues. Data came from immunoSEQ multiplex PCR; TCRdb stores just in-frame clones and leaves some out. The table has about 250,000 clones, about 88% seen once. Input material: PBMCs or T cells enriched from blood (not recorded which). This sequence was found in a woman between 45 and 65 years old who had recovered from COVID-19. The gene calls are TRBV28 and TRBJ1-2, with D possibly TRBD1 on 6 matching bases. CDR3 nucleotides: TGTGCCAGCAGTTTGGACAGAAATCGCTCCTATGGCTACACCTTC. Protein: CASSLDRNRSYGYTF.